The 3 T cell receptor beta chains presented below share a single source sample, sequenced in a study of blood T cells in healthy people across ages. A sample-barcoded 5' primer and a J-beta primer mix were used in a second PCR of about 7 to 12 cycles. MiXCR was run by TCRdb on the 5' RACE reads, yielding one entry per CDR3 protein. The sample includes about 640,000 distinct CDR3 sequences, roughly three fifths of them seen just once. Sample: blood. These receptors all come from a man between 60 and 75 years old in good health.

The chain joins TRBV6-1 to TRBJ2-7, with 8 positions matching TRBD1. The closer fit of TRBJ2-5 to the DNA end suggests the J call may be wrong. The CDR3 length is 14 residues. The V gene's germline CDR1 is MNHNS and CDR2 SASEGT. CDR3 in DNA: TGTGCCAGCAGGGACTGGACAGGGCTGGAGACCCAGTACTTC. This translates into CASRDWTGLETQYF.

The chain carries TRBV4-1 and TRBJ2-4, with 8 bases fitting TRBD2. The assigned J gene may be wrong: the sequence end matches TRBJ2-7 better. The CDR3 extends over 17 amino acids. Germline V gene sequence: CDR1 MGHRA, CDR2 YSYEKL. CDR3 protein: CASSPRSGGLSPYEQYF. Here the CDR3 DNA reads TGCGCCAGCAGCCCCCGGTCGGGGGGGCTTTCTCCCTACGAGCAGTACTTC.

The chain is built from TRBV24-1 and TRBJ2-3, with 9 bases aligning to TRBD2. The CDR3 runs 15 residues. J lost 14 bases, V lost 4 bases, and 15 bases had no gene match. Germline lookup yields CDR1 KGHDR and CDR2 SFDVKD. The CDR3 is CATSDYPSGKARWYF. Written as DNA, the CDR3 is TGTGCCACCAGTGACTATCCTAGCGGGAAGGCCCGTTGGTATTTT.